This TCR beta chain emerged from a study of graft-versus-host responses after intestinal transplantation. With 0 bases removed from V and 5 bases from J, the gap between germline ends came to 11 bases. Germline values: CDR1 PRHDT, CDR2 FYEKMQ (reference sequence). The CDR3 runs to 14 residues. The study's findings and limits: GvH clones were found in recipient marrow; some appeared first in ileum or blood.

This clone was detected once. Its antigen is still unknown. TCRdb's table, derived via immunoSEQ multiplex PCR, lists solely in-frame clones and lacks some. Here the sample spans around 87,000 clones, just under 95% being singletons. The source is a human donor who was the organ donor for an intestinal transplant. This chain links TRBV13 with TRBJ2-7; maybe TRBD1 (5 bases). The sequences come from unstimulated CD8+ T cells sorted from spleen or lymph node cells, collected before transplant. DNA of the CDR3: TGTGCCAGCAGCTTAGGGGGTCGCAGGGACGAGCAGTACTTC. This gives the protein CASSLGGRRDEQYF.